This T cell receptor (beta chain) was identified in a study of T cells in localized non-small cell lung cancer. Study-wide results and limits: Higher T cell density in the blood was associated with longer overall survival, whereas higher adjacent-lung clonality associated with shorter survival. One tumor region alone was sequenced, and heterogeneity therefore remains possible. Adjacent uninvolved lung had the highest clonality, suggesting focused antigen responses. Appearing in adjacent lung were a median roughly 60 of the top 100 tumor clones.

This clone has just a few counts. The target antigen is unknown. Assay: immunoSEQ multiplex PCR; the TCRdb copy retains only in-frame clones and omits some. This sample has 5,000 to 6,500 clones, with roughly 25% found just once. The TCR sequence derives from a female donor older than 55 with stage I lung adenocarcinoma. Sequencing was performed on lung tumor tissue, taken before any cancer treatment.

The DNA for the CDR3 is TGTGCCTGGAGACCCACCCCCGGGACTAGCGGGAGTTACACCGGGGAGCTGTTTTTT. Its protein product is CAWRPTPGTSGSYTGELFF. The rearrangement links TRBV30 to TRBJ2-2, with 14 bases that match TRBD2. From germline, CDR1 is GTSNPN and CDR2 SVGIG (reference sequence). V lost 3 bases, J lost 3 bases, and 12 bases stayed unmatched. The length of the CDR3 is 19 residues.